This T cell receptor (beta chain) was sequenced during a study of cytomegalovirus exposure and HLA in healthy donors. V gave up 6 bases and J gave up 0 bases, with 13 bases separating them. This CDR3 is built from 14 residues. Germline CDR1 is SQVTM and CDR2 is ANQGSEA. Study observations and caveats: Both high specificity and high sensitivity reportedly marked the classifier's diagnosis of cytomegalovirus status. Overall, some 160 TCR beta chains were annotated as cytomegalovirus-associated.

Produced via immunoSEQ multiplex PCR; TCRdb's table is partial and in-frame only. The data contain 150,000 to 200,000 clones, about 81% of them seen just once; the ten biggest clones take up around 1.2%. For this clone: Its antigen is still unknown.

Specimen: PBMCs. The receptor was derived from a woman aged 30 to 39 in good health and CMV-seronegative. This chain joins TRBV29-1 and TRBJ2-3, with D tentatively TRBD1 (5 bases). This chain's CDR3 is CSVLTATSTDTQYF. CDR3 nucleotide sequence: TGCAGCGTCCTGACAGCCACTAGCACAGATACGCAGTATTTT.